This paragraph reports one T cell receptor beta chain. This clone was picked up one time. It lacks a known antigen. There are no base qualities to consult, and no much larger clone falls within one base. The data were obtained in a study of blood T cell repertoires in COVID-19 (dated by TCRdb to between 2020 and 2021). Background on the whole study: Collaborator samples came from the United States, Italy and Spain and covered acute and convalescent phases of COVID-19. Where available, HLA class I and class II types were taken from metadata supplied by the sample provider and were not determined by assay-based typing. The repertoires were made available in a free public database intended to serve as a resource for research on the immune response to SARS-CoV-2. Samples came from the ongoing ImmuneRACE study (first 160 participants) plus 1,254 subjects from 6 global collaborators. The material from the prospective study consisted of cDNA or gDNA derived from T cells, B-cell-depleted T cells, or PBMCs. Subjects who had been exposed to COVID-19, were actively infected with it, or had recovered from it provided the deeply sampled blood TCRbeta repertoires that made up the dataset. A de-identified subject ID, COVID-19 status, age in years and sex were almost always included in the sample metadata. The paper's findings and limits, for the study overall: How much clinical and demographic metadata was included differed by source and by participant, and the metadata was provided uncurated.

Samples from volunteer blood donors who had recovered from COVID-19 were contributed by a second Seattle source. Each collaborating institution followed its own protocols to collect whole blood in K2EDTA tubes. Collaborator samples were shipped for TCRbeta analysis as frozen whole blood, isolated PBMCs, or DNA extracted from either sample type. The immunoSEQ Assay, a bias-controlled multiplex PCR, was used to amplify TCRbeta CDR3 regions from genomic DNA. Per the source publication's procedure: Nucleated cell counts per sample were estimated from amplification of reference gene primers within the assay. To quantify the absolute abundance of each unique TCRbeta CDR3 rearrangement, sequence reads were collapsed and filtered. For each sample, productive Simpson clonality was calculated as the square root of Simpson's diversity index across productive rearrangements. The source is immuneACCESS, and TCRdb retained only in-frame sequences with V and J called. Part of the clones is not carried over; for the studies checked, unresolved V genes explain less than half of this, and the remainder is unexplained. The V and J calls and clone size come from that table; D and trimming were worked out from the DNA. This sample has 200,000 to 250,000 clones in its table, and roughly 86% of those were observed once. In total, the top ten clones hold over 3% of the sample.

After removal of 4 bases from V and 1 base from J, the junction retains 6 bases not matched to a gene. Measured from the cysteine to the phenylalanine, the CDR3 is 14 residues long. Only the CDR3 DNA stays, 42 bases, in frame from base 1. CDR1 SQVTM and CDR2 ANQGSEA were looked up in the germline V gene. Rearrangement joined TRBV29-1 to TRBJ1-2; TRBD1 fits 7 bases in the junction. The specimen was peripheral blood. The origin of this receptor is a woman in her 30s who had recovered from COVID-19. The CDR3 region has the sequence CSVAGTALNYGYTF. The DNA sequence is given as TGCAGCGTTGCCGGGACAGCCCTTAACTATGGCTACACCTTC.